Below are 29 T cell receptor beta chains sequenced from a single sample in a study of shared clonotypes between healthy human individuals. Using immunoSEQ multiplex PCR, the repertoire was profiled, and TCRdb retains in-frame clones only, with some absent. The table includes more than 850,000 clones, about 80% detected once. What was sequenced was memory CD4+ T cells from PBMCs. Subset here: CD45RA-negative fraction. All receptors come from a man younger than 35 in good health. Some clones in this sample may be carry-over from other donors' samples.

This chain connects TRBV29-1 to TRBJ2-3; 8 positions match TRBD2. Losses at the gene ends were 6 bases for V and 5 bases for J; bases not matched to a gene: 13. This CDR3 has 15 residues. Per the germline V gene, CDR1 is SQVTM and CDR2 is ANQGSEA. CDR3 in amino acids: CSVLKAGLGEDTQYF. The CDR3 DNA reads as TGCAGCGTATTAAAAGCGGGACTAGGGGAAGATACGCAGTATTTT.

This chain links TRBV15 with TRBJ2-5; perhaps D is TRBD1 or TRBD2 (6 bases each). The V end was cut by 1 base, the J end by 6 bases, with 12 bases between. The germline V gene has CDR1 LNHNV and CDR2 YYDKDF (reference sequence). There are 14 residues in the CDR3. DNA for the CDR3: TGTGCCACCAGCAGAGGTGGGGGGCTCAAGACCCAGTACTTC. Its protein product is CATSRGGGLKTQYF. Supplemented by reference TRBV15 and TRBJ2-5, the full variable domain reads DAMVIQNPRYQVTQFGKPVTLSCSQTLNHNVMYWYQQKSSQAPKLLFHYYDKDFNNEADTPDNFQSRRPNTSFCFLDIRSPGLGDTAMYLCATSRGGGLKTQYFGPGTRLLVL.

The DNA of the CDR3 is TGCGCCAGCAGCTGGGGGAACTCTGGGGCCAACGTCCTGACTTTC. This translates into CASSWGNSGANVLTF. The J gene is TRBJ2-6, the V gene TRBV5-1; D could derive from TRBD1 or TRBD2 (5 bases each). Germline loops: CDR1 SGHRS, CDR2 YFSETQ. CDR3 length: 15 residues. The V gene lost 3 bases and the J gene lost 0 bases, with 7 bases spanning the gap.

This clone was observed a few times. The V and J genes are TRBV30 and TRBJ1-4; no reliable D call. This CDR3 contains 16 residues. Germline CDR1 GTSNPN, CDR2 SVGIG (reference sequence). Between the trimmed V and J ends, which lost 1 base and 8 bases, there was a span of 20 bases. This chain's CDR3 is CAWSDPPGLSKEKLFF. DNA of the CDR3: TGTGCCTGGAGTGACCCCCCCGGGCTCTCGAAGGAAAAACTGTTTTTT.

This clone was counted only a few times. Additional DNA sequences in this sample encode the identical CDR3. The chain couples TRBV30 to TRBJ1-1; D might be TRBD1 (5 bases). The CDR3 is 11 amino acids. Germline lookup yields CDR1 GTSNPN and CDR2 SVGIG (reference sequence). The V gene lost 5 bases and the J gene lost 3 bases, with 7 bases spanning the gap. CDR3 sequence (DNA): TGTGCCTGGGGGGGGGACACTGAAGCTTTCTTT. Its translation: CAWGGDTEAFF.

This chain connects TRBV27 to TRBJ2-3, with D hard to call. This CDR3 is 15 amino acids long. The V and J ends lost 2 bases and 3 bases respectively, with 12 bases between them. Germline V lookup: CDR1 MNHEY, CDR2 SMNVEV (reference sequence). The CDR3: CASSLIRAQTDTQYF. For the CDR3, the DNA is TGTGCCAGCAGTTTAATTCGGGCGCAAACAGATACGCAGTATTTT.

J is TRBJ1-2 and V is TRBV5-1, with 7 bases that match TRBD1. The J segment lost 8 bases and the V segment lost 4 bases, leaving 8 bases of the junction unmatched. CDR1 and CDR2 (germline): SGHRS, YFSETQ. CDR3 length equals 13 residues. This chain's CDR3 is CASSLRGNEGYTF. CDR3 in DNA: TGCGCCAGCAGCCTCAGGGGGAATGAGGGCTACACCTTC.

About this clone itself: Other DNA sequences in the same sample also yield this CDR3. The chain couples TRBV18 to TRBJ1-5; D gene uncertain. Trimming removed 3 bases at V and 4 bases at J, with 7 bases between. The germline gives CDR1 KGHSH, CDR2 LQKENI. CDR3 size: 13 residues. The CDR3 nucleotides are TGTGCCAGCTCACCGGGAGAAAATCAGCCCCAGCATTTT. The encoded protein is CASSPGENQPQHF.

V usage is TRBV19 and J usage is TRBJ1-2; 8 positions match TRBD1. CDR1 is LNHDA, CDR2 SQIVND, per germline (reference sequence). CDR3 length: 13 amino acids. After removal of 8 bases from V and 7 bases from J, the junction contained 9 bases not matched to a gene. The CDR3 DNA is TGTGCCAGTCGGGGACAGGCGTCTTCTGGCTACACCTTC. Protein: CASRGQASSGYTF.

The chain has TRBV7-2 and TRBJ1-2; D remains unclear. Germline V gives CDR1 SGHTA, CDR2 FQGNSA. The V end was cut by 2 bases, the J end by 4 bases, with 14 bases between. The CDR3 contains 15 residues. As DNA, the CDR3 is TGTGCCAGCAGCTTACTTCCGCACGGCTCCTATGGCTACACCTTC. Its protein product is CASSLLPHGSYGYTF.

This clone was observed at least ten times. V and J are TRBV29-1 and TRBJ1-3; possible D gene TRBD1, 6 bases. The CDR3 runs to 14 residues. Trimming removed 4 bases at V and 6 bases at J, with 16 bases between. Germline-derived CDR1 and CDR2 are SQVTM and ANQGSEA. CDR3 protein: CSVVLSGAQNTIYF. The CDR3 coding sequence is TGCAGCGTTGTCTTATCAGGGGCCCAAAACACCATATATTTT.

The chain uses TRBV5-1 and TRBJ2-5; 8 bases map to TRBD2. The CDR3 runs to 15 residues. Germline CDR1 is SGHRS and CDR2 is YFSETQ. V trimming: 2 bases; J trimming: 4 bases; junction bases outside the gene matches: 7. As DNA, the CDR3 is TGCGCCAGCAGCTTACTAGCGGTTTCTGTAGAGACCCAGTACTTC. Amino acids: CASSLLAVSVETQYF.

There are many counts of this clone. The rearrangement links TRBV4-1 to TRBJ2-2; perhaps TRBD1 as D (6 bases). Deletions cut 0 bases from V and 2 bases from J, with 10 bases between. The CDR3 is made up of 16 amino acids. Germline CDR1 reads MGHRA; CDR2 reads YSYEKL. The DNA of the CDR3 is TGCGCCAGCAGCCAAGAAGGGACACTAAACACCGGGGAGCTGTTTTTT. Translating gives CASSQEGTLNTGELFF.

The CDR3 nucleotides read TGCAGCGGGAGAATAGGAGGGGCCAACGTCCTGACTTTC. Translated, it gives CSGRIGGANVLTF. This chain connects TRBV29-1 to TRBJ2-6; unclear D gene. The CDR3 is 13 residues long. Trimming stripped 7 bases from V and 4 bases from J, with 11 bases between. CDR1 is SQVTM and CDR2 is ANQGSEA in the germline V gene.

The genes are TRBV2 and TRBJ2-7; D unresolved. This CDR3 is 12 amino acids long. V gave up 0 bases and J gave up 12 bases, with 12 bases separating them. Per the germline V gene, CDR1 is SNHLY and CDR2 is FYNNEI. CDR3 region: CASSEALRAVYF. CDR3 bases: TGTGCCAGCAGTGAAGCGCTCCGGGCGGTGTACTTC.

This clone has just one count. CDR3 in amino acids: CASARESGPYNEQFF. CDR3 DNA sequence: TGTGCCAGCGCCCGAGAGTCGGGGCCCTACAATGAGCAGTTCTTC. The chain carries TRBV27 and TRBJ2-1; D possibly uses TRBD1 or TRBD2 (5 bases each). The CDR3 spans 15 residues. Germline lookup yields CDR1 MNHEY and CDR2 SMNVEV (reference sequence). Trimming took 8 bases from V and 2 from J, leaving 16 bases between them.

Concerning this clone: Additional DNA sequences in this sample encode the identical CDR3. The chain combines TRBV7-3 with TRBJ2-1; 7 nucleotides agree with TRBD2. Germline values: CDR1 SGHTA, CDR2 FQGTGA. The CDR3 spans 16 residues. The ends lost 2 bases at V and 0 bases at J; junction bases unmatched: 4. The CDR3 DNA reads TGTGCCAGCAGCTTACTTGGCGGGAGCTCCTACAATGAGCAGTTCTTC. Translation gives CASSLLGGSSYNEQFF.

This clone has only a few counts. This chain links TRBV4-1 with TRBJ2-4; 12 nucleotides line up with TRBD2. CDR1 and CDR2 (germline): MGHRA, YSYEKL. CDR3 size: 15 residues. After removal of 1 base from V and 6 bases from J, the junction contained 1 base not matched to a gene. CDR3 nucleotide sequence: TGCGCCAGCAGCCAAGCGGGACTAGCGGGAAACATTCAGTACTTC. Its protein is CASSQAGLAGNIQYF.

The DNA of the CDR3 is TGCGCCAGCAGCCAAGTAGGTCATAGTGATTCACCCCTCCACTTT. As protein: CASSQVGHSDSPLHF. V usage is TRBV4-1 and J usage is TRBJ1-6, with D unclear. Per germline, CDR1 MGHRA and CDR2 YSYEKL. CDR3 size: 15 residues. V lost 1 base to trimming and J lost 8 bases, with 12 bases between them.

The rearrangement joins TRBV5-1 to TRBJ2-7, with D possibly matching TRBD2 (6 bases). V gave up 0 bases and J gave up 0 bases, with 13 bases separating them. Per germline, CDR1 SGHRS and CDR2 YFSETQ. The length of the CDR3 is 16 residues. The CDR3 is CASSLEGWRDSYEQYF. CDR3 sequence (DNA): TGCGCCAGCAGCTTGGAGGGTTGGCGGGACTCCTACGAGCAGTACTTC.

V and J are TRBV6-1 and TRBJ1-4; the D is unclear. The ends were cut back, 5 bases at V and 7 bases at J, with 8 bases in the middle. This CDR3 has 12 amino acids. Germline lookup yields CDR1 MNHNS and CDR2 SASEGT. The CDR3: CASSTHAEKLFF. The CDR3 coding sequence is TGTGCCAGCAGTACCCACGCTGAAAAACTGTTTTTT.

This clone appeared a single time. The rearrangement joins TRBV7-7 to TRBJ2-7; TRBD2 matches 8 bases. Per the germline V gene, CDR1 is SSHAT and CDR2 is FNYEAQ (reference sequence). V lost 5 bases and J lost 1; bases outside the gene matches: 7. This CDR3 has 15 residues. The CDR3 region has the DNA TGTGCCAGCAGCCTGGGGAGCGGGGGTTCCTACGAGCAGTACTTC. This gives the protein CASSLGSGGSYEQYF.

This chain uses TRBV10-2 with TRBJ2-5, with D possibly being TRBD1 (6 bases). Germline CDR1 WSHSY, CDR2 SAAADI. The CDR3 has 12 residues. Trimming took off 8 bases at V and 1 base at J, with 8 bases between the two ends. The CDR3 sequence is CASGQSQETQYF. DNA of the CDR3: TGCGCCAGCGGACAGTCCCAAGAGACCCAGTACTTC.

There are many counts of this clone. This chain connects TRBV5-1 to TRBJ2-1; 12 bases map to TRBD1. Per the germline V gene, CDR1 is SGHRS and CDR2 is YFSETQ. The CDR3 is 15 amino acids. The V and J ends lost 4 bases and 9 bases, in that order; junction bases with no gene match: 8. The CDR3 DNA is TGCGCCAGCAGCGACCCCGGGACAGGGGGCGGTGAGCAGTTCTTC. This translates into CASSDPGTGGGEQFF.

This clone has a handful of counts. This chain joins TRBV2 and TRBJ1-1; 9 bases are shared with TRBD1. CDR3 length equals 12 residues. The V gene's germline CDR1 is SNHLY and CDR2 FYNNEI. J gave up 10 bases and V 6 bases, and 6 bases lay outside the gene matches. CDR3 sequence: CASSEQGAGAFF. CDR3 bases: TGTGCCAGCAGCGAACAGGGGGCGGGAGCTTTCTTT.

The CDR3 sequence is CASRGRTGPYEQYF. As DNA, the CDR3 is TGTGCCAGCAGGGGACGGACAGGGCCCTACGAGCAGTACTTC. This chain connects TRBV27 to TRBJ2-5, with 8 nucleotides matching TRBD1. TRBJ2-7 explains the end of the DNA better; the J call may be wrong. Per the germline V gene, CDR1 is MNHEY and CDR2 is SMNVEV (reference sequence). The CDR3 has 14 residues.

The rearrangement joins TRBV7-6 to TRBJ1-2; D is possibly TRBD1 (6 bases). Germline CDR1 is SGHVS and CDR2 is FNYEAQ. V was pared by 5 bases and J by 7 bases, with 20 bases between. The CDR3 consists of 15 residues. This CDR3 reads CASSPQRDNWGGYTF. DNA of the CDR3: TGTGCCAGCAGCCCGCAGCGGGACAACTGGGGTGGCTACACCTTC.

This rearrangement joins TRBV7-9 to TRBJ2-7, with D hard to call. The V end lost 2 bases, the J end lost 7 bases, and 9 bases lay between the germline ends. The CDR3 consists of 12 residues. Germline loops: CDR1 SEHNR, CDR2 FQNEAQ (reference sequence). The CDR3 sequence: CASSLSTGEQYF. The DNA of the CDR3 is TGTGCCAGCAGCTTATCCACCGGGGAGCAGTACTTC.

This chain connects TRBV5-1 to TRBJ2-7; 10 nucleotides line up with TRBD2. This CDR3 has 14 amino acids. V was clipped by 5 bases and J by 3 bases; unmatched bases: 5. CDR1 and CDR2 (germline): SGHRS, YFSETQ. The CDR3 protein is CASRASGSNYEQYF. The CDR3 DNA is TGCGCCAGCAGGGCTAGCGGGAGTAACTACGAGCAGTACTTC.